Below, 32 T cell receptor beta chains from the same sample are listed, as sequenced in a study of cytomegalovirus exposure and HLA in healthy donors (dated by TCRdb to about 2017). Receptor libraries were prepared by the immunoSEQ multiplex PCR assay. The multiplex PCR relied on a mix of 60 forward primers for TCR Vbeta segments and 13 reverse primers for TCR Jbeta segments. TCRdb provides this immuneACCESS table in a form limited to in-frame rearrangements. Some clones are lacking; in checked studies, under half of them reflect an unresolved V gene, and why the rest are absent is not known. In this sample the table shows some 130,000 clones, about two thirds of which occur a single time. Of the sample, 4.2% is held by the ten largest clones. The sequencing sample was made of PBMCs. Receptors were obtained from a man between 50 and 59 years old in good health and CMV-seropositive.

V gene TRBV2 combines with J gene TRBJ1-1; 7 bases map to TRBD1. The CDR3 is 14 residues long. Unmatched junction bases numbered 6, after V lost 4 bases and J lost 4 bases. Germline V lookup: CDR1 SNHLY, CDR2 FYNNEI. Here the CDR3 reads CASSARQGFTEAFF. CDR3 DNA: TGTGCCAGCAGTGCAAGACAGGGTTTCACTGAAGCTTTCTTT.

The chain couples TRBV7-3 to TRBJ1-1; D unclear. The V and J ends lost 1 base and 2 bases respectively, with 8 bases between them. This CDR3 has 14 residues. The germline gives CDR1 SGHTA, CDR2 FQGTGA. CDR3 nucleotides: TGTGCCAGCAGCTTAAACGGAGCAAACACTGAAGCTTTCTTT. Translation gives CASSLNGANTEAFF.

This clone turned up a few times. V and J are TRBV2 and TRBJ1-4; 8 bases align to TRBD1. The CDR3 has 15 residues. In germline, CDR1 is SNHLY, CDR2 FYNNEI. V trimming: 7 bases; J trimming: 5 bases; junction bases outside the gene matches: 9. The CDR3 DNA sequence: TGTGCCAGCACCATACAGGGGGTTCGAAATGAAAAACTGTTTTTT. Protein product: CASTIQGVRNEKLFF.

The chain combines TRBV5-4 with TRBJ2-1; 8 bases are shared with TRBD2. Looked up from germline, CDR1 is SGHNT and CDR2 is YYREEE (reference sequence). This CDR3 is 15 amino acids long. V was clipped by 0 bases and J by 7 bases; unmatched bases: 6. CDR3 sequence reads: CASSLDSGKSNEQFF. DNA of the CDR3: TGTGCCAGCAGCTTGGATAGCGGGAAGTCTAATGAGCAGTTCTTC.

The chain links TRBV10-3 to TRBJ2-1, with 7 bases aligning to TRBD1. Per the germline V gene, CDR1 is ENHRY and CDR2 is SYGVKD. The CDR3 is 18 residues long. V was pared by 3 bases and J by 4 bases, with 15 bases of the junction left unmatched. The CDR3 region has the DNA TGTGCCATCAGTGAAGCCGACGCGTCCGTCAGGGGGTACAATGAGCAGTTCTTC. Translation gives CAISEADASVRGYNEQFF.

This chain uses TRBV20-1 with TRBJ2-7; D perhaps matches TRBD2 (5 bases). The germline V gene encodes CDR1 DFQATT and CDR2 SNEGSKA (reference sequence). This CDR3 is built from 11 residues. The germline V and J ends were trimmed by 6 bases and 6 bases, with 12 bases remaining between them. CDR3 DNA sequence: TGCAGTGCACTAGGAAGAAGCGAGCAGTACTTC. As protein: CSALGRSEQYF.

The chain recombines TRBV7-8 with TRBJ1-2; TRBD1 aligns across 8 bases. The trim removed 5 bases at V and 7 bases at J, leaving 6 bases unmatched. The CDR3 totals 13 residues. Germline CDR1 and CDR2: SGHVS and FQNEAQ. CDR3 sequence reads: CASSVRTGIGYTF. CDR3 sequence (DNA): TGTGCCAGCAGCGTACGGACAGGGATTGGCTACACCTTC.

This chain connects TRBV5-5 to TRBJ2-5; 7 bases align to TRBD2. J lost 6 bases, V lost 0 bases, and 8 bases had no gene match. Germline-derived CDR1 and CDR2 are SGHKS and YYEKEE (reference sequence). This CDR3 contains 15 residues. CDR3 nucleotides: TGTGCCAGCAGCTTGGATGCGGGAGTCGGTAAGACCCAGTACTTC. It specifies CASSLDAGVGKTQYF.

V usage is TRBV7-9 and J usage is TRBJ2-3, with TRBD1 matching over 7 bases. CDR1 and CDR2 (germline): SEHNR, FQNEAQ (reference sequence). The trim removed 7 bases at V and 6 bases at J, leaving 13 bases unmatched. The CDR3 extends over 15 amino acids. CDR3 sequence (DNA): TGTGCCAGCACCCTCACAGGGGTAGTCCCGGATACGCAGTATTTT. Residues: CASTLTGVVPDTQYF.

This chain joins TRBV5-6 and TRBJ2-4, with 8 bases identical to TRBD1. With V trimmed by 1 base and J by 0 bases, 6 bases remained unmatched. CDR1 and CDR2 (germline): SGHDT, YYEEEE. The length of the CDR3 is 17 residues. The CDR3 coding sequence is TGTGCCAGCAGCTTGCCTAGACAGGGGTTAGCCAAAAACATTCAGTACTTC. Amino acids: CASSLPRQGLAKNIQYF.

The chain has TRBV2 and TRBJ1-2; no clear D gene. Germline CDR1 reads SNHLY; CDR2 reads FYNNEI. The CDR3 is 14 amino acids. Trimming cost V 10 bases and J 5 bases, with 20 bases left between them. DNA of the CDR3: TGTGCCACCTACCCGCCCGGGTCCGCATATGGCTACACCTTC. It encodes CATYPPGSAYGYTF.

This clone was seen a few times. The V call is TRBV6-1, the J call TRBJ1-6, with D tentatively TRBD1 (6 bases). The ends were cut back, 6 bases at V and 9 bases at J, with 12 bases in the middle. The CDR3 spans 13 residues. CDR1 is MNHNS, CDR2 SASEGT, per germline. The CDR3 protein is CASRPTGSSPLHF. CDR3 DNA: TGTGCCAGCAGACCCACAGGGAGTTCACCCCTCCACTTT.

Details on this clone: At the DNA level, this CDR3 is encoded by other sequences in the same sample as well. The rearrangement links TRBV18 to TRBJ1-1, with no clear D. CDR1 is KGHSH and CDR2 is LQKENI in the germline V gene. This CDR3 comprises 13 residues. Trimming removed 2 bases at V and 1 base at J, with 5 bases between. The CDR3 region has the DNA TGTGCCAGCTCACCATACAGGAACACTGAAGCTTTCTTT. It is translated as CASSPYRNTEAFF.

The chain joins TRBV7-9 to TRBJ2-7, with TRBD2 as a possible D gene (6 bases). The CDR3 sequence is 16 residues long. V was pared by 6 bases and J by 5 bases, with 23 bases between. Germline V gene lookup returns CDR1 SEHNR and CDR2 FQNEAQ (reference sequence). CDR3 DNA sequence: TGTGCCAGCAGTGCCCGCCCCATGGGGGGTTCGGACGAGCAGTACTTC. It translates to CASSARPMGGSDEQYF.

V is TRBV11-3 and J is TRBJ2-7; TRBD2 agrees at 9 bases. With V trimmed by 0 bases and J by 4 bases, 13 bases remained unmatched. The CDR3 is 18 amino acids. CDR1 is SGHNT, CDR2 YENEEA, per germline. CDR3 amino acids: CASSLEWDWLAGSYEQYF. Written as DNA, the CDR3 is TGTGCCAGCAGCTTAGAGTGGGATTGGCTAGCGGGATCTTACGAGCAGTACTTC.

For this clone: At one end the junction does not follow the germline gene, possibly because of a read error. CDR3 residues: CASTLGAQF. CDR3 nucleotides: TGCGCCAGCACTCTGGGGGCCCAATTC. The chain carries TRBV5-1 and TRBJ2-7; possibly TRBD1 for D (6 bases). Germline V CDR1 and CDR2: SGHRS, YFSETQ. This CDR3 spans 9 amino acids.

The CDR3 is CSANEGARWHGYTF. CDR3 bases: TGCAGCGCCAACGAGGGGGCCCGTTGGCATGGCTACACCTTC. This sequence joins TRBV29-1 and TRBJ1-2; TRBD1 matches at 7 bases. The CDR3 length is 14 residues. V shed 7 bases and J 6 bases; nucleotides not matched to a gene: 14. The V gene's germline CDR1 is SQVTM and CDR2 ANQGSEA.

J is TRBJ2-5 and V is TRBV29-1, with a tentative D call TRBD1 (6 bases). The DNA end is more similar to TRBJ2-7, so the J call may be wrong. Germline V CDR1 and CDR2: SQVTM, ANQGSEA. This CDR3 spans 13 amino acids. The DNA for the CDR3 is TGCAGCGTTAATTTCGAGGGGGTTTACGAGCAGTACTTC. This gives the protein CSVNFEGVYEQYF.

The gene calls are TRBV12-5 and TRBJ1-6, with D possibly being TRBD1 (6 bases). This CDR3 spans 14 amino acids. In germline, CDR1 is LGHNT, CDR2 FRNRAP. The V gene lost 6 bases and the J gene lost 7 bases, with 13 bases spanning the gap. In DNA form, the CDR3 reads TGTGCTAGTGGACAGGGTCAGTTAAATTCACCCCTCCACTTT. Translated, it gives CASGQGQLNSPLHF.

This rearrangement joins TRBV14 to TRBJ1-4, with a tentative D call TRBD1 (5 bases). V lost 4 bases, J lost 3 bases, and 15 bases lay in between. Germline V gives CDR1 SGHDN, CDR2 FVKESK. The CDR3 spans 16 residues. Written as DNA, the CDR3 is TGTGCCAGCAGCCCGAATACTGGGGCGCCTAATGAAAAACTGTTTTTT. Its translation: CASSPNTGAPNEKLFF.

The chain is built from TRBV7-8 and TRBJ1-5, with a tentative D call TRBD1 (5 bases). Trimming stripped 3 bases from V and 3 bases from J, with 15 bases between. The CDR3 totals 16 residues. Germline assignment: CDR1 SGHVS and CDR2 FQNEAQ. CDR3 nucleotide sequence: TGTGCCAGCAGCTTGCTAGGAGGGGTCTTCAATCAGCCCCAGCATTTT. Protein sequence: CASSLLGGVFNQPQHF.

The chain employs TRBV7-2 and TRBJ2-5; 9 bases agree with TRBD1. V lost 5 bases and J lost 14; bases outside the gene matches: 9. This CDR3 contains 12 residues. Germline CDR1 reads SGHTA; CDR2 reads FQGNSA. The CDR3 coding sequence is TGTGCCAGCAGCCCCCGACAGGGGGGGAAATACTTC. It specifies CASSPRQGGKYF.

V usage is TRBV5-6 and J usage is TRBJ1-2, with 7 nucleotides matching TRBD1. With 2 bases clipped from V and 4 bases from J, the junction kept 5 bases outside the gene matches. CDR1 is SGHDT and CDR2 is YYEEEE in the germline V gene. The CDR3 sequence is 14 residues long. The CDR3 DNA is TGTGCCAGCAGCTTTACTCGGGACAGCTATGGCTACACCTTC. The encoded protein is CASSFTRDSYGYTF.

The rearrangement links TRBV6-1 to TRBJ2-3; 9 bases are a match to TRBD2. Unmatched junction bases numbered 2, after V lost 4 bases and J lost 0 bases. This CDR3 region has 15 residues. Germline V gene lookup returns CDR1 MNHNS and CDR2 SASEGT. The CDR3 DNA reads TGTGCCAGCAGTGCAAGCGGGGGGAGCACAGATACGCAGTATTTT. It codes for CASSASGGSTDTQYF.

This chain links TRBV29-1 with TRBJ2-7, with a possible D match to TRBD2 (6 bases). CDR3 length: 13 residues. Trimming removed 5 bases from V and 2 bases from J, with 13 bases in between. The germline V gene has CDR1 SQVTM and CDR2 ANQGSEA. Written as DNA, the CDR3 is TGCAGCGTTTTCGGGGGTTCTACCTACGAGCAGTACTTC. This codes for CSVFGGSTYEQYF.

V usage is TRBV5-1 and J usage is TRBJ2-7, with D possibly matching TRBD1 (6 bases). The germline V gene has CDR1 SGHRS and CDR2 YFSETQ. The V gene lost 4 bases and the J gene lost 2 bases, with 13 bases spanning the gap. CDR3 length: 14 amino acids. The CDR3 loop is CASSPTGSPYEQYF. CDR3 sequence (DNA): TGCGCCAGCAGCCCGACAGGAAGCCCCTACGAGCAGTACTTC.

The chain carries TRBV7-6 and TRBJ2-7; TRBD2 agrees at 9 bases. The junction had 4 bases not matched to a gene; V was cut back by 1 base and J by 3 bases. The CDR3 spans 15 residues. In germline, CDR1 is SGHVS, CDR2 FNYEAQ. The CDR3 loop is CASSLDGGRGYEQYF. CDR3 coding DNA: TGTGCCAGCAGCTTAGATGGCGGGAGGGGCTACGAGCAGTACTTC.

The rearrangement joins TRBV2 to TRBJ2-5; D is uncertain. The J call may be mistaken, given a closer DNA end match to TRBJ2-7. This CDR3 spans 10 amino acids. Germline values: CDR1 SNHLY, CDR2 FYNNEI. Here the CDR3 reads CASLFHEQYF. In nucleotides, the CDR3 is TGTGCCAGCCTCTTCCACGAGCAGTACTTC.

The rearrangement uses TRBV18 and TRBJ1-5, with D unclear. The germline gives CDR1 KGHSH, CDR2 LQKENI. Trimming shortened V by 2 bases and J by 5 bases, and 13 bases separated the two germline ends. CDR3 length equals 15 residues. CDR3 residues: CASSPNGQWDQPQHF. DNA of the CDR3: TGTGCCAGCTCACCAAATGGGCAATGGGATCAGCCCCAGCATTTT.

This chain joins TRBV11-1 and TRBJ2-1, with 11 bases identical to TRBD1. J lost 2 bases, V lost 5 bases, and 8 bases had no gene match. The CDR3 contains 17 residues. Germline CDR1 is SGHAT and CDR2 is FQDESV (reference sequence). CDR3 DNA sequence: TGTGCCAGCAGCCAATTAACGGGACAGGGGGCCTACAATGAGCAGTTCTTC. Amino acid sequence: CASSQLTGQGAYNEQFF.

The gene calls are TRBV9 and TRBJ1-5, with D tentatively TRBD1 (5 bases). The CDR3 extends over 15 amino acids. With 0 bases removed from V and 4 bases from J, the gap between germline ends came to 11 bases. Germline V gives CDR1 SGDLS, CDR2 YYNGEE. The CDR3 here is CASSVGGGGNQPQHF. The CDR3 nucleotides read TGTGCCAGCAGCGTAGGTGGTGGGGGGAATCAGCCCCAGCATTTT.

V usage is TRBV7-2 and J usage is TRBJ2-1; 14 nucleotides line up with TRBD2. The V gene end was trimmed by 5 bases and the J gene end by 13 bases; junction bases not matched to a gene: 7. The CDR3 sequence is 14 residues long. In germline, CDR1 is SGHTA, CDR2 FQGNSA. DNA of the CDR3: TGTGCCAGCAGCGTCGGGACTAGCGGGGGTCGTCAGTTCTTC. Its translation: CASSVGTSGGRQFF. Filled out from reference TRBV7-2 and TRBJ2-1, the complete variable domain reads GAGVSQSPSNKVTEKGKDVELRCDPISGHTALYWYRQSLGQGLEFLIYFQGNSAPDKSGLPSDRFSAERTGGSVSTLTIQRTQQEDSAVYLCASSVGTSGGRQFFGPGTRLTVL.